The 17 T cell receptor beta chains given below trace back to one sample, sequenced in a study of regulatory T cells in long-lasting Graves disease. Documented time point: newly diagnosed GD, antithyroid drugs for less than 3 months. Extracted PBMC RNA gave rise to the TCR library. CDR3 regions were amplified by Arm-PCR using iRepertoire HTBI primers to build TCR beta libraries. TCRdb analysed the multiplex PCR reads with MiXCR anew, one entry per CDR3 protein. The sample has under 250,000 distinct CDR3 sequences; approximately 19% are singletons. These data are also associated with another study on T cells in Graves' hyperthyroidism and ophthalmopathy.

The sequencing here drew on peripheral blood mononuclear cells (PBMCs), taken at new diagnosis, from a patient treated with antithyroid drugs. These receptors came from a woman in her twenties or thirties with Graves disease.

In this sample, this clonotype turned up many times. The V gene is TRBV3-1, the J gene TRBJ2-7; the match to TRBD2 covers 12 bases. Unmatched junction bases numbered 9, after V lost 4 bases and J lost 2 bases. This CDR3 contains 17 residues. Germline V CDR1 and CDR2: LGHDT, YNNKEL (reference sequence). CDR3 protein: CASSPSATSGRTYEQYF. The CDR3 nucleotides are TGTGCCAGCAGCCCCTCGGCTACTAGCGGGAGGACCTACGAGCAGTACTTC.

In its sample, this clonotype was seen many times. This chain links TRBV3-1 with TRBJ1-2; the match to TRBD1 covers 10 bases. The length of the CDR3 is 15 residues. The trim removed 4 bases at V and 5 bases at J, leaving 7 bases unmatched. Germline V CDR1 and CDR2: LGHDT, YNNKEL (reference sequence). The CDR3 DNA reads as TGTGCCAGCAGCCCCCGGGACAGGGGCCGGTATGGCTACACCTTC. It yields the protein CASSPRDRGRYGYTF.

As to this clonotype: With a far larger clone one base away, a read error is the likely cause. V gene TRBV7-2 combines with J gene TRBJ1-6, with TRBD1 identical over 11 bases. Germline-derived CDR1 and CDR2 are SGHTA and FQGNSA. The CDR3 spans 16 residues. Trimming removed 6 bases from V and 7 bases from J; junction bases left unmatched: 8. CDR3 DNA sequence: TGTGCCAGCAGTCAATGGACAGGGGGCGCAAATTCACCCCTCCACTTT. It translates to CASSQWTGGANSPLHF.

This clonotype has at least ten counts. The rearrangement joins TRBV6-1 to TRBJ1-1; D gene unclear. The V and J ends lost 3 bases and 5 bases respectively, with 13 bases between them. Per germline, CDR1 MNHNS and CDR2 SASEGT. This CDR3 region has 14 residues. The CDR3 spells CASSDGVRETEAFF. The CDR3 bases are TGTGCCAGCAGTGACGGGGTAAGGGAGACTGAAGCTTTCTTT.

This clonotype was seen ten or more times. This sequence joins TRBV6-1 and TRBJ1-5, with D unclear. This CDR3 region has 15 residues. Germline V gene data show CDR1 as MNHNS and CDR2 as SASEGT. V was trimmed by 7 bases and J by 7 bases, leaving 20 bases between them. CDR3 in amino acids: CASTPLRGSGQPQHF. In nucleotides, the CDR3 is TGTGCCAGCACACCCCTGCGGGGTTCGGGGCAGCCCCAGCATTTT.

This chain connects TRBV12-3 or TRBV12-4 to TRBJ2-7; 7 nucleotides match TRBD2. This CDR3 region has 14 residues. With 5 bases clipped from V and 0 bases from J, the junction kept 4 bases outside the gene matches. CDR3 DNA: TGTGCCAGCAGTATGGGACTACACTCCTACGAGCAGTACTTC. It translates to CASSMGLHSYEQYF.

The sample holds many counts of this clonotype. Compared with germline, one end of the junction differs, possibly owing to a read error. The J gene is TRBJ1-5, the V gene TRBV6-1; TRBD1 might be the D (6 bases). This CDR3 has 14 residues. Germline V gives CDR1 MNHNS, CDR2 SASEGT. CDR3 amino acids: CAGSEYRVRQPQHF. Written as DNA, the CDR3 is TGTGCCGGCAGTGAATACAGGGTTCGGCAGCCCCAGCATTTT.

The CDR3 loop reads CASSLARVAGGRIEQYF. Here the CDR3 DNA reads TGTGCCAGCAGCTTAGCGCGCGTAGCGGGGGGGCGGATCGAGCAGTACTTC. The J gene is TRBJ2-7, the V gene TRBV7-2; 11 nucleotides align to TRBD2. Losses at the gene ends were 0 bases for V and 6 bases for J; bases not matched to a gene: 10. Per germline, CDR1 SGHTA and CDR2 FQGNSA. This CDR3 comprises 17 residues.

This clonotype was observed at least ten times. The chain is built from TRBV6-1 and TRBJ2-1; 7 bases agree with TRBD2. V was pared by 1 base and J by 4 bases, with 4 bases of the junction left unmatched. The CDR3 has 15 amino acids. In germline, CDR1 is MNHNS, CDR2 SASEGT. In DNA, the CDR3 is TGTGCCAGCAGTGAAGGCGGGAGAGCGTACAATGAGCAGTTCTTC. This gives the protein CASSEGGRAYNEQFF.

With regard to this clonotype: One end of the junction is discordant with germline, which a read error may explain. The chain employs TRBV28 and TRBJ2-5, with D perhaps given as TRBD1 or TRBD2 (6 bases each). Germline lookup yields CDR1 MDHEN and CDR2 SYDVKM. The CDR3 is 15 residues long. The CDR3 is CVSRAGQSLQEAQYF. Here the CDR3 DNA reads TGTGTCAGCCGGGCGGGACAAAGCCTCCAAGAGGCCCAGTACTTC.

This clonotype was detected ten times or more. The chain uses TRBV20-1 and TRBJ2-1, with 14 positions matching TRBD2. This CDR3 comprises 15 residues. Germline trimming cut 5 bases from V and 2 bases from J; bases unmatched to any gene: 2. Germline V gene sequence: CDR1 DFQATT, CDR2 SNEGSKA (reference sequence). CDR3 sequence reads: CSAQTSGGAYNEQFF. The CDR3 nucleotides are TGCAGTGCTCAGACTAGCGGGGGGGCCTACAATGAGCAGTTCTTC.

Ten or more counts support this clonotype. The junction departs from the called germline gene at one end, perhaps through a read error. The V call is TRBV11-2, the J call TRBJ2-7; 7 bases are a match to TRBD2. The germline CDR1 and CDR2 sequences are SGHAT and FQNNGV. The CDR3 runs to 14 residues. In DNA, the CDR3 is TGCGCCAGCAGCGACGGCGGGAGCTCCTACGAGCAGTACTTC. Amino acid sequence: CASSDGGSSYEQYF.

This clonotype has a handful of counts. A much more abundant neighbour one base away suggests this may be a read error. The genes are TRBV6-1 and TRBJ1-1; no reliable D call. The germline gives CDR1 MNHNS, CDR2 SASEGT. CDR3 size: 15 residues. CDR3 in DNA: TGTGCCGGCAGTGAAGAGCCCGACCGAATGACTGAAGCTTTCTTT. Protein product: CAGSEEPDRMTEAFF.

This clonotype occurred many times. V and J are TRBV7-2 and TRBJ2-7; possibly TRBD2 for D (6 bases). CDR3 length equals 15 residues. The germline V gene has CDR1 SGHTA and CDR2 FQGNSA. V was clipped by 5 bases and J by 1 base, with 15 bases between them. The CDR3 here is CASSVMGGASYEQYF. The CDR3 region has the DNA TGTGCCAGCAGCGTAATGGGGGGAGCATCCTACGAGCAGTACTTC. The whole variable domain, filled in from reference TRBV7-2 and TRBJ2-7, reads GAGVSQSPSNKVTEKGKDVELRCDPISGHTALYWYRQSLGQGLEFLIYFQGNSAPDKSGLPSDRFSAERTGGSVSTLTIQRTQQEDSAVYLCASSVMGGASYEQYFGPGTRLTVT.

In its sample, this clonotype was seen many times. The chain joins TRBV6-5 to TRBJ1-1; 8 positions agree with TRBD1. Per germline, CDR1 MNHEY and CDR2 SVGAGI. V shed 0 bases, J shed 0 bases, and the junction held 0 bases outside the gene matches. CDR3 length: 15 residues. CDR3 amino acids: CASSYSTGVNTEAFF. The CDR3 DNA is TGTGCCAGCAGTTACTCGACAGGGGTGAACACTGAAGCTTTCTTT.

This clonotype turned up a few times. The genes are TRBV4-2 and TRBJ2-7; TRBD1 agrees at 9 bases. The germline CDR1 and CDR2 sequences are LGHNA and YNFKEQ. CDR3 length: 14 residues. The junction had 8 bases not matched to a gene; V was cut back by 6 bases and J by 5 bases. Here the CDR3 reads CASRGTGYANEQYF. The CDR3 DNA reads as TGTGCCAGCAGGGGGACAGGGTATGCAAACGAGCAGTACTTC.

The rearrangement uses TRBV9 and TRBJ1-1; unclear D gene. V was shortened by 1 base and J by 2 bases, with 6 bases between the two germline ends. Germline-derived CDR1 and CDR2 are SGDLS and YYNGEE. The CDR3 is 13 amino acids. In nucleotides, the CDR3 is TGTGCCAGCAGCGTAATATACAACACTGAAGCTTTCTTT. Its protein product is CASSVIYNTEAFF.